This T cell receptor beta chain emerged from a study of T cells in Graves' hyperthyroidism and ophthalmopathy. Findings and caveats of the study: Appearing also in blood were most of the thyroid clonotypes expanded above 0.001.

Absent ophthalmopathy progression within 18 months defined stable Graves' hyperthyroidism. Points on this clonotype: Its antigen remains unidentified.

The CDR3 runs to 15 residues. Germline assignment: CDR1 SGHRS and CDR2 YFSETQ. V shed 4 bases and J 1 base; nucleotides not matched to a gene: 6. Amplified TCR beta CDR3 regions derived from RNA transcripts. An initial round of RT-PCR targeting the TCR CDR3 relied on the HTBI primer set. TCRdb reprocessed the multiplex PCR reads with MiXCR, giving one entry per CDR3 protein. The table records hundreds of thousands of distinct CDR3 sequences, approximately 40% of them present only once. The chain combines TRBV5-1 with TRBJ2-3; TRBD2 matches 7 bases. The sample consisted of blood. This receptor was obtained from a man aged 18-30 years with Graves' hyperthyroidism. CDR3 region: CASSRGSIGTDTQYF. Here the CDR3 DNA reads TGCGCCAGCAGCCGCGGGAGTATCGGCACAGATACGCAGTATTTT.